The next 21 T cell receptor beta chains were all read from a single sample in a study of blood T cell repertoires in COVID-19. Data came from immunoSEQ multiplex PCR; TCRdb stores just in-frame clones and leaves some out. The table records some 260,000 clones, approximately 85% of them present only once. The sample consisted of peripheral blood. Every receptor here comes from a human donor in a cohort sampled during active COVID-19.

The J gene is TRBJ1-5, the V gene TRBV5-1; D gene uncertain. Trimming removed 1 base from V and 4 bases from J, with 12 bases in between. Germline V gene sequence: CDR1 SGHRS, CDR2 YFSETQ. This CDR3 comprises 15 residues. The CDR3 loop is CASSLHPGSNQPQHF. DNA of the CDR3: TGCGCCAGCAGCTTGCACCCGGGGAGTAATCAGCCCCAGCATTTT.

The chain joins TRBV6-5 to TRBJ1-4, with 7 bases identical to TRBD1. The germline gives CDR1 MNHEY, CDR2 SVGAGI. J was trimmed by 8 bases and V by 10 bases; bases with no gene match: 4. The CDR3 runs 11 residues. The CDR3 DNA is TGTGCCACCTCCAGGGGGGAAAAACTGTTTTTT. As protein: CATSRGEKLFF.

The chain combines TRBV19 with TRBJ2-7, with D possibly TRBD2 on 6 matching bases. CDR3 length: 13 residues. V shed 5 bases and J shed 5 bases, with 13 bases lying between them. Germline V CDR1 and CDR2: LNHDA, SQIVND (reference sequence). In DNA form, the CDR3 reads TGTGCCAGTAGTCCCCCTGGAGGGGACGAGCAGTACTTC. Its translation is CASSPPGGDEQYF.

The CDR3 sequence: CASSRDRDNSPLHF. DNA of the CDR3: TGTGCCAGTAGTCGGGACAGGGATAATTCACCCCTCCACTTT. This chain links TRBV19 with TRBJ1-6; 9 bases agree with TRBD1. This CDR3 contains 14 residues. V dropped 5 bases and J dropped 5; count of bases not matched to a gene: 1. Per the germline V gene, CDR1 is LNHDA and CDR2 is SQIVND (reference sequence).

This chain uses TRBV5-1 with TRBJ2-3, with TRBD1 identical over 7 bases. The length of the CDR3 is 13 residues. The V gene end was trimmed by 5 bases and the J gene end by 4 bases; junction bases not matched to a gene: 4. Germline assignment: CDR1 SGHRS and CDR2 YFSETQ. CDR3 loop: CASSSTGADTQYF. For the CDR3, the DNA is TGCGCCAGCAGTAGCACAGGGGCAGATACGCAGTATTTT.

The V gene is TRBV4-2, the J gene TRBJ1-2, with 12 positions matching TRBD1. The germline V gene has CDR1 LGHNA and CDR2 YNFKEQ. The CDR3 is 17 amino acids. J gave up 4 bases and V 7 bases, and 13 bases lay outside the gene matches. The CDR3 DNA sequence: TGTGCCAGCAAAAGGCGGGGACAGGGGGCGCGGACCTATGGCTACACCTTC. This encodes CASKRRGQGARTYGYTF.

This sequence joins TRBV4-3 and TRBJ2-5; the match to TRBD1 covers 7 bases. Trimming took 4 bases from V and 0 from J; bases not matched to a gene: 5. Germline loops: CDR1 LGHNA, CDR2 YSLEER. This CDR3 region has 15 residues. CDR3 DNA: TGCGCCAGCAGCCCTAGAGGGACAGACCAAGAGACCCAGTACTTC. As protein: CASSPRGTDQETQYF.

This chain connects TRBV28 to TRBJ2-5, with TRBD1 as a possible D gene (6 bases). The germline CDR1 and CDR2 sequences are MDHEN and SYDVKM. The CDR3 is 15 residues long. The ends were cut back, 5 bases at V and 5 bases at J, with 18 bases in the middle. The CDR3 bases are TGTGCCAGCAGTGATACAGGGTTCATAGGGGAGACCCAGTACTTC. Translation: CASSDTGFIGETQYF. Filled out from reference TRBV28 and TRBJ2-5, the complete variable domain reads DVKVTQSSRYLVKRTGEKVFLECVQDMDHENMFWYRQDPGLGLRLIYFSYDVKMKEKGDIPEGYSVSREKKERFSLILESASTNQTSMYLCASSDTGFIGETQYFGPGTRLLVL.

J is TRBJ1-3 and V is TRBV3-1 (or the pseudogene TRBV3-2), with D possibly matching TRBD1 (5 bases). Trimming removed 7 bases from V and 4 bases from J, with 14 bases in between. This CDR3 is 14 amino acids long. Germline V gene sequence: CDR1 LGHDT, CDR2 YNNKEL (reference sequence). CDR3 in DNA: TGTGCCAGCATGTCACGGGGGTCCGGAAACACCATATATTTT. Its translation is CASMSRGSGNTIYF.

This clone has only one observation. The CDR3 loop reads CASSLVTSGTDTQYF. The CDR3 DNA is TGTGCCAGCAGTTTAGTGACTAGCGGCACAGATACGCAGTATTTT. This chain connects TRBV28 to TRBJ2-3; 8 positions match TRBD2. J lost 1 base, V lost 2 bases, and 2 bases had no gene match. In germline, CDR1 is MDHEN, CDR2 SYDVKM. CDR3 length equals 15 residues. Combining the CDR3 with reference TRBV28 and TRBJ2-3 gives the whole variable domain DVKVTQSSRYLVKRTGEKVFLECVQDMDHENMFWYRQDPGLGLRLIYFSYDVKMKEKGDIPEGYSVSREKKERFSLILESASTNQTSMYLCASSLVTSGTDTQYFGPGTRLTVL.

This clone was recorded once. The V and J genes are TRBV7-9 and TRBJ1-1; 7 bases are a match to TRBD1. J lost 3 bases, V lost 5 bases, and 3 bases had no gene match. CDR1 and CDR2 (germline): SEHNR, FQNEAQ (reference sequence). The CDR3 contains 13 residues. The CDR3 loop is CASSRDRDTEAFF. DNA of the CDR3: TGTGCCAGCAGCCGGGACAGAGACACTGAAGCTTTCTTT.

This chain joins TRBV28 and TRBJ1-5; weak D call: TRBD1 (5 bases). V dropped 6 bases and J dropped 0 bases, with 12 bases sitting between them. Germline V CDR1 and CDR2: MDHEN, SYDVKM. This CDR3 has 15 residues. The CDR3: CASRAQGYSNQPQHF. The CDR3 nucleotides read TGTGCCAGCAGGGCTCAGGGCTATAGCAATCAGCCCCAGCATTTT.

This clone has just one count. The V and J genes are TRBV11-2 and TRBJ2-7, with 11 bases lining up with TRBD2. The germline gives CDR1 SGHAT, CDR2 FQNNGV. The CDR3 has 15 residues. The trim removed 5 bases at V and 2 bases at J, leaving 5 bases unmatched. CDR3 nucleotide sequence: TGTGCCAGCAGCCAGGGACTAGCGGTTCCCTACGAGCAGTACTTC. It is translated as CASSQGLAVPYEQYF.

A word on this clone: The sample carries other DNA sequences with the same CDR3. V gene TRBV5-6 combines with J gene TRBJ2-7; D not certain. This CDR3 has 14 residues. Trimming shortened V by 0 bases and J by 2 bases, and 9 bases separated the two germline ends. Germline V gene sequence: CDR1 SGHDT, CDR2 YYEEEE. For the CDR3, the DNA is TGTGCCAGCAGCTTGGCCGGGTCAACCTACGAGCAGTACTTC. Its translation: CASSLAGSTYEQYF. The complete variable domain, with remaining parts taken from reference TRBV5-6 and TRBJ2-7, reads DAGVTQSPTHLIKTRGQQVTLRCSPKSGHDTVSWYQQALGQGPQFIFQYYEEEERQRGNFPDRFSGHQFPNYSSELNVNALLLGDSALYLCASSLAGSTYEQYFGPGTRLTVT.

The count of this clone is one. This chain joins TRBV10-2 and TRBJ2-7; D remains unclear. The CDR3 totals 11 residues. V lost 4 bases to trimming and J lost 3 bases, with 4 bases between them. CDR1 and CDR2 from the germline V gene are WSHSY and SAAADI. The CDR3 sequence: CASSVSYEQYF. The CDR3 nucleotides read TGCGCCAGCAGTGTCAGCTACGAGCAGTACTTC.

J is TRBJ2-7 and V is TRBV28, with D perhaps TRBD2 (6 bases). The V and J ends lost 6 bases and 2 bases respectively, with 14 bases between them. The length of the CDR3 is 14 residues. Germline V gene data show CDR1 as MDHEN and CDR2 as SYDVKM. The CDR3 bases are TGTGCCAGCAGGTTGGGGCGGGGACCCTACGAGCAGTACTTC. Protein product: CASRLGRGPYEQYF.

J is TRBJ1-1 and V is TRBV4-2, with 9 bases identical to TRBD1. CDR3 length: 16 residues. Losses at the gene ends were 4 bases for V and 4 bases for J; bases not matched to a gene: 10. Germline V gives CDR1 LGHNA, CDR2 YNFKEQ. CDR3 loop: CASSLGTGPLPTEAFF. The CDR3 coding sequence is TGTGCCAGCAGCCTCGGGACAGGGCCTTTACCCACTGAAGCTTTCTTT.

The gene calls are TRBV4-1 and TRBJ2-1; D ambiguous. V lost 0 bases to trimming and J lost 0 bases, with 9 bases between them. The length of the CDR3 is 16 residues. CDR1 is MGHRA, CDR2 YSYEKL, per germline. The CDR3 loop reads CASSQDRTSSYNEQFF. Here the CDR3 DNA reads TGCGCCAGCAGCCAAGATCGCACGAGCTCCTACAATGAGCAGTTCTTC.

V usage is TRBV30 and J usage is TRBJ1-4; 7 positions agree with TRBD1. V lost 7 bases and J lost 3; bases outside the gene matches: 5. Looked up from germline, CDR1 is GTSNPN and CDR2 is SVGIG (reference sequence). The length of the CDR3 is 13 residues. This chain's CDR3 is CASAGGPNEKLFF. The CDR3 DNA is TGTGCCTCCGCAGGGGGGCCTAATGAAAAACTGTTTTTT.

V usage is TRBV18 and J usage is TRBJ2-1; D not certain. The CDR3 sequence is 13 residues long. The germline V and J ends were trimmed by 2 bases and 8 bases, with 10 bases remaining between them. From germline, CDR1 is KGHSH and CDR2 LQKENI. In nucleotides, the CDR3 is TGTGCCAGCTCACCAGACTTAATGGATGAGCAGTTCTTC. This gives the protein CASSPDLMDEQFF.

CDR3 in amino acids: CASSEAGEGSGNTIYF. The CDR3 DNA is TGTGCCAGCAGTGAAGCGGGGGAGGGGTCTGGAAACACCATATATTTT. V usage is TRBV6-1 and J usage is TRBJ1-3; possible D gene TRBD1, 5 bases. This CDR3 is 16 amino acids long. Trimming left V 0 bases short and J 1 base short, with 10 bases between. Per germline, CDR1 MNHNS and CDR2 SASEGT.